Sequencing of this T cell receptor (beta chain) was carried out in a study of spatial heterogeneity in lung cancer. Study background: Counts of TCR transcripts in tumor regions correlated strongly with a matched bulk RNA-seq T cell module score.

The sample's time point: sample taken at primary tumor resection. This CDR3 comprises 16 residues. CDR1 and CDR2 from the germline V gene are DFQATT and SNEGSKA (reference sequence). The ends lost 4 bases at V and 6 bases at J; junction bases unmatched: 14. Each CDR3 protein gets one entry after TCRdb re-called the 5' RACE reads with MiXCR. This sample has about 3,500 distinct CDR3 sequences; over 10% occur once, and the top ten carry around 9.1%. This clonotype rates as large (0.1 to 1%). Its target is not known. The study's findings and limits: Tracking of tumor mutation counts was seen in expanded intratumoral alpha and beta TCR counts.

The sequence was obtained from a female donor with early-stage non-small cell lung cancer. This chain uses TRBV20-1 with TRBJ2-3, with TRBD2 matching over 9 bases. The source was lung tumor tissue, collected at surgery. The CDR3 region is CSATVAAGGPGDTQYF. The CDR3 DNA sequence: TGCAGTGCTACCGTTGCCGCGGGAGGGCCGGGGGATACGCAGTATTTT.